This TCR beta chain is drawn from a study of T cell responses to AZD1222 COVID-19 vaccine (dated by TCRdb to the early 2020s). Turning to the overall study: AZD1222 recipients whose second dose came at about 4 weeks and those whose second dose came at about 12 weeks were combined into one group, since spike-specific TCR depth and breadth did not differ between the two schedules. TCR sequencing was performed for 233 trial participants, of whom roughly 200 were given two doses of AZD1222 and 26 were given two doses of MenACWY control vaccine. Trial participants were enrolled into age subgroups of 18-55, 56-69 and 70-plus years, which contained around 140, 26 and 57 TCR-sequenced participants, respectively. The paper's findings and limits, for the study overall: Epitopes outside the regions mutated in the B.1.351 and B.1.1.7 variants were reportedly recognized by nearly half of the unique spike-specific TCRs. The 56-69-year group was small, and its depth increase did not reach significance, likely because of low power. Because no day 14 peak-response samples were available, the repertoires could be characterized only after the peak T cell response. After two AZD1222 doses, spike-specific TCR breadth and depth were significantly higher than at day 0 and than in MenACWY recipients. Most participants were white British and females outnumbered males, and the authors suggested that clonal diversity may have been underestimated. Conclusions about previously exposed vaccinees were limited because only a handful of AZD1222 recipients were SARS-CoV-2 seropositive at baseline. CD4 TCRs associated with the vaccine covered the entire spike protein, and the dominant responses were in regions 160-218 and 743-854.

From the germline V gene (reference sequence), CDR1 is LNHDA and CDR2 is SQIVND. The germline ends are 15 bases apart after V is trimmed by 1 base and J by 6 bases. CDR3 length: 15 amino acids, cysteine to phenylalanine. The kept DNA is CDR3 alone, 45 bases in frame from the first base. This clone was counted a few times. Its cognate antigen has yet to be identified. Base qualities are not provided; no much larger clone lies one nucleotide away. The CDR3 regions of human TCRbeta chains were analyzed by immunosequencing. As for how the authors treated the data: Repertoire TCRs were checked for matches against a reference library of SARS-CoV-2-specific TCRs that had been generated using the MIRA antigen-specificity platform. Breadth meant the fraction of unique TCRs that were SARS-CoV-2-associated, whereas depth meant the fraction of total T cells that were SARS-CoV-2-associated. Using the MIRA data, every spike-specific TCR was mapped to the spike region that the TCR reacted to and assigned to either a CD4 or a CD8 class. Log10-transformed breadth and depth values were compared by one-way ANOVA with Sidak's multiple comparisons tests. Not all clones reach the TCRdb copy of this immuneACCESS table, which keeps in-frame sequences only. Checked studies attribute under half of the gap to unresolved V genes and leave the rest unexplained. The V and J calls and clone size are taken from that table; D and trimming were inferred from the DNA. The sample table holds about 180,000 clones, of which just over 90% were seen once. The ten largest clones capture 2.6% of the sample.

The sample's time point label, decoded: baseline before first vaccination. Samples from vaccinated people were obtained from the UK trials COV001 and COV002, which included a single-blind randomized controlled phase 2/3 trial of AZD1222 (ChAdOx1 nCoV-19) in healthy adults. For TCRbeta chain sequencing, PBMC samples were collected from trial participants at day 0 and at day 28 after the second dose. In this chain, TRBV19 is recombined with TRBJ1-2; the D gene cannot be named for sure. The sequenced sample was peripheral blood, obtained on day 0 of AZD1222 vaccination. This sequence was found in an adult in good health. The CDR3 here reads CASSIVGGTQNGYTF. The DNA sequence is TGTGCCAGTAGTATAGTAGGTGGAACTCAAAATGGCTACACCTTC.